The 3 T cell receptor beta chains below come from one sample, sequenced in a study of T-cell memory formation after mild COVID-19. TCRdb independently ran MiXCR on the 5' RACE reads; one entry per CDR3 protein. The repertoire includes over 95,000 distinct CDR3 sequences, over 20% of them detected once, and roughly 37% sits in the top ten. Sequencing input: PBMCs or a T cell subset sorted from them (not recorded which). The receptor source for this set is a man aged 18 to 29 who had mild COVID-19 (a few samples of this study predate the infection). Cell type and time point are not known.

The table lists this clonotype with a few counts. The V gene is TRBV27, the J gene TRBJ2-7, with 7 bases aligning to TRBD2. With V trimmed by 3 bases and J by 4 bases, 9 bases remained unmatched. CDR1 is MNHEY, CDR2 SMNVEV, per germline (reference sequence). CDR3 size: 15 residues. The CDR3 loop is CASSFSGGEGYEQYV. The CDR3 DNA sequence: TGTGCCAGCAGTTTTTCTGGCGGGGAGGGGTACGAGCAGTACGTC.

Only a few counts were recorded for this clonotype. V gene TRBV7-9 combines with J gene TRBJ2-7; 7 bases align to TRBD1. The CDR3 has 15 residues. CDR1 is SEHNR and CDR2 is FQNEAQ in the germline V gene (reference sequence). Unmatched junction bases numbered 10, after V lost 4 bases and J lost 4 bases. DNA for the CDR3: TGTGCCAGCAGCTCGTATGGTGACAGGGCGTACGAGCAGTACTTC. Translation: CASSSYGDRAYEQYF.

This clonotype was counted between two and nine times. The V and J genes are TRBV28 and TRBJ1-1; D call uncertain. This CDR3 is 14 amino acids long. Trimming pared 2 bases from V and 2 bases from J, leaving 9 bases between. Germline loops: CDR1 MDHEN, CDR2 SYDVKM. CDR3 loop: CASSLRRANTEAFF. CDR3 nucleotides: TGTGCCAGCAGTTTACGACGGGCCAACACTGAAGCTTTCTTT.